The 27 T cell receptor beta chains listed next were all sequenced from one sample in a study of blood T cell repertoires in COVID-19. TCRdb's table, derived via immunoSEQ multiplex PCR, lists solely in-frame clones and lacks some. Altogether under 55,000 clones are present, about nine tenths being singletons, with the ten largest covering around 27%. The specimen sequenced was peripheral blood. All receptors come from a human donor in a cohort sampled during active COVID-19.

The V call is TRBV12-5, the J call TRBJ2-7; 7 nucleotides match TRBD1. This CDR3 comprises 13 residues. Trimming took 7 bases from V and 1 from J; bases not matched to a gene: 4. Germline loops: CDR1 LGHNT, CDR2 FRNRAP. CDR3 sequence: CASATGVSYEQYF. The CDR3 nucleotides read TGTGCTAGTGCCACAGGGGTTTCCTACGAGCAGTACTTC.

The chain recombines TRBV6-1 with TRBJ1-1; maybe TRBD1 (6 bases). Looked up from germline, CDR1 is MNHNS and CDR2 is SASEGT. Trimming took 1 base from V and 0 from J, leaving 12 bases between them. The CDR3 is made up of 16 amino acids. CDR3 loop: CASSEDRDYVNTEAFF. The CDR3 nucleotides read TGTGCCAGCAGTGAAGACAGGGACTATGTGAACACTGAAGCTTTCTTT.

The rearrangement joins TRBV6-5 to TRBJ2-7; D unresolved. The CDR3 sequence is 14 residues long. Per the germline V gene, CDR1 is MNHEY and CDR2 is SVGAGI. The V gene lost 6 bases and the J gene lost 0 bases, with 12 bases spanning the gap. The CDR3 protein is CASSYLVSSYEQYF. CDR3 bases: TGTGCCAGCAGCTACCTAGTGAGCTCCTACGAGCAGTACTTC.

The chain links TRBV5-1 to TRBJ2-2; TRBD1 matches 7 bases. Per the germline V gene, CDR1 is SGHRS and CDR2 is YFSETQ. The CDR3 runs to 14 residues. Unmatched junction bases numbered 2, after V lost 6 bases and J lost 0 bases. CDR3: CASTGTANTGELFF. In DNA form, the CDR3 reads TGCGCCAGCACGGGGACAGCGAACACCGGGGAGCTGTTTTTT. The full variable domain, completed using reference TRBV5-1 and TRBJ2-2, is KAGVTQTPRYLIKTRGQQVTLSCSPISGHRSVSWYQQTPGQGLQFLFEYFSETQRNKGNFPGRFSGRQFSNSRSEMNVSTLELGDSALYLCASTGTANTGELFFGEGSRLTVL.

This chain joins TRBV11-2 and TRBJ2-7; possible D gene TRBD1, 6 bases. This CDR3 comprises 14 residues. Trimming removed 10 bases from V and 1 base from J, with 17 bases in between. Germline V gene data show CDR1 as SGHAT and CDR2 as FQNNGV. CDR3 DNA: TGTGCCACCAATAGGGGGTGGGGGTCCTACGAGCAGTACTTC. It is translated as CATNRGWGSYEQYF.

V and J are TRBV2 and TRBJ1-2, with unresolved D. The CDR3 has 11 residues. Per the germline V gene, CDR1 is SNHLY and CDR2 is FYNNEI. The V end lost 6 bases, the J end lost 4 bases, and 6 bases lay between the germline ends. Here the CDR3 DNA reads TGTGCCAGCAGATACGGCTATGGCTACACCTTC. Amino acids: CASRYGYGYTF.

This rearrangement joins TRBV12-3 or TRBV12-4 to TRBJ1-3; 9 positions match TRBD1. CDR3 length equals 13 residues. With 3 bases clipped from V and 7 bases from J, the junction kept 1 base outside the gene matches. CDR3 in DNA: TGTGCCAGCAGTTTGGGGACAGGGAACACCATATATTTT. This encodes CASSLGTGNTIYF.

The chain couples TRBV5-1 to TRBJ1-2; 7 nucleotides align to TRBD1. The germline gives CDR1 SGHRS, CDR2 YFSETQ. V shed 0 bases and J 3 bases; nucleotides not matched to a gene: 2. CDR3 length: 14 amino acids. The DNA for the CDR3 is TGCGCCAGCAGCTTGGTAGGGACAGACTATGGCTACACCTTC. Its protein product is CASSLVGTDYGYTF.

V gene TRBV24-1 combines with J gene TRBJ2-1, with unresolved D. Trimming stripped 7 bases from V and 4 bases from J, with 16 bases between. This CDR3 has 15 residues. Germline V gives CDR1 KGHDR, CDR2 SFDVKD. Here the CDR3 DNA reads TGTGCCACCAGGATTATTTTTTTGAGGTACAATGAGCAGTTCTTC. As protein: CATRIIFLRYNEQFF.

This clone has just a few counts. The chain combines TRBV3-1 (or the pseudogene TRBV3-2) with TRBJ2-7; D unresolved. Per the germline V gene, CDR1 is LGHDT and CDR2 is YNNKEL (reference sequence). Trimming shortened V by 3 bases and J by 7 bases, and 7 bases separated the two germline ends. The CDR3 covers 11 residues. The CDR3 nucleotides read TGTGCCAGCAGCCATCCCGGGGAGCAGTACTTC. It specifies CASSHPGEQYF.

V and J are TRBV6-5 and TRBJ1-5; no firm D call. From germline, CDR1 is MNHEY and CDR2 SVGAGI. The CDR3 has 15 amino acids. Trimming took off 0 bases at V and 0 bases at J, with 6 bases between the two ends. CDR3 in DNA: TGTGCCAGCAGTTACTCGAGACATAGCAATCAGCCCCAGCATTTT. Translated, it gives CASSYSRHSNQPQHF.

V and J are TRBV18 and TRBJ1-2; TRBD1 aligns across 7 bases. Germline lookup yields CDR1 KGHSH and CDR2 LQKENI. J lost 4 bases, V lost 8 bases, and 22 bases had no gene match. CDR3 length: 18 amino acids. Written as DNA, the CDR3 is TGTGCCAGCGATCAAGGGGGAACGCGACAGGGACGTGGCTATGGCTACACCTTC. Translated: CASDQGGTRQGRGYGYTF.

The CDR3 nucleotides read TGTGCCAGCAGCGTTTTTGGGGAGGCAAAGACAGATACGCAGTATTTT. It yields the protein CASSVFGEAKTDTQYF. The chain recombines TRBV7-8 with TRBJ2-3; a possible D gene is TRBD2 (6 bases). Germline values: CDR1 SGHVS, CDR2 FQNEAQ. Between the trimmed V and J ends, which lost 5 bases and 3 bases, there was a span of 18 bases. The CDR3 is 16 amino acids.

This clone was recorded a few times. J is TRBJ2-5 and V is TRBV25-1; D might be TRBD2 (6 bases). The CDR3 spans 14 residues. Trimming took 0 bases from V and 3 from J, leaving 8 bases between them. Germline V gene lookup returns CDR1 MGHDK and CDR2 SYGVNS. The CDR3 spells CASSEYGGKETQYF. The CDR3, as DNA: TGTGCCAGCAGTGAATATGGGGGGAAAGAGACCCAGTACTTC.

V is TRBV7-2 and J is TRBJ2-1; 8 nucleotides match TRBD1. Germline V gene data show CDR1 as SGHTA and CDR2 as FQGNSA. The CDR3 spans 12 residues. Trimming cost V 7 bases and J 9 bases; bases outside gene matches: 5. The CDR3 protein is CASTQTGAEQFF. As DNA, the CDR3 is TGTGCCAGCACCCAGACAGGGGCTGAGCAGTTCTTC. Drawing the rest from reference TRBV7-2 and TRBJ2-1, the complete variable domain is GAGVSQSPSNKVTEKGKDVELRCDPISGHTALYWYRQSLGQGLEFLIYFQGNSAPDKSGLPSDRFSAERTGGSVSTLTIQRTQQEDSAVYLCASTQTGAEQFFGPGTRLTVL.

This clone showed up just once. The chain joins TRBV12-3 or TRBV12-4 to TRBJ2-5; 8 bases are shared with TRBD1. Losses at the gene ends were 5 bases for V and 5 bases for J; bases not matched to a gene: 4. This CDR3 has 13 amino acids. In DNA, the CDR3 is TGTGCCAGCAGTACGAGACAGGGGGAGACCCAGTACTTC. Protein sequence: CASSTRQGETQYF.

This rearrangement joins TRBV6-5 to TRBJ2-7, with TRBD1 matching 7 bases. Germline values: CDR1 MNHEY, CDR2 SVGAGI. The CDR3 sequence is 14 residues long. The junction had 7 bases not matched to a gene; V was cut back by 6 bases and J by 2 bases. The chain's CDR3 is CASRVSTGAYEQYF. DNA for the CDR3: TGTGCCAGCAGGGTGAGCACAGGGGCCTACGAGCAGTACTTC.

The V and J genes are TRBV19 and TRBJ1-2; 7 nucleotides agree with TRBD1. Germline V lookup: CDR1 LNHDA, CDR2 SQIVND (reference sequence). This CDR3 has 14 amino acids. The trim removed 0 bases at V and 5 bases at J, leaving 3 bases unmatched. In nucleotides, the CDR3 is TGTGCCAGTAGTATAGAAGGGACAGCTTATGGCTACACCTTC. It codes for CASSIEGTAYGYTF. The complete variable domain, with remaining parts taken from reference TRBV19 and TRBJ1-2, reads DGGITQSPKYLFRKEGQNVTLSCEQNLNHDAMYWYRQDPGQGLRLIYYSQIVNDFQKGDIAEGYSVSREKKESFPLTVTSAQKNPTAFYLCASSIEGTAYGYTFGSGTRLTVV.

The V gene is TRBV6-5, the J gene TRBJ2-7; D is perhaps TRBD1 (5 bases). The CDR3 extends over 15 amino acids. Germline V lookup: CDR1 MNHEY, CDR2 SVGAGI. V lost 6 bases to trimming and J lost 3 bases, with 18 bases between them. In DNA, the CDR3 is TGTGCCAGCAGGACCCCGGGCTTCAGGGACTACGAGCAGTACTTC. Its translation: CASRTPGFRDYEQYF.

The chain has TRBV19 and TRBJ1-5, with D perhaps matching TRBD1 (5 bases). Germline CDR1 and CDR2: LNHDA and SQIVND (reference sequence). Trimming took 3 bases from V and 6 from J, leaving 24 bases between them. CDR3 size: 18 residues. The CDR3: CASSIKDSVLRWSQPQHF. The CDR3 DNA is TGTGCCAGTAGTATTAAAGACAGCGTTCTGCGGTGGAGTCAGCCCCAGCATTTT.

The V and J genes are TRBV6-4 and TRBJ2-1, with D possibly TRBD2 on 5 matching bases. Germline V gene sequence: CDR1 MRHNA, CDR2 SNTAGT. Trimming removed 7 bases from V and 4 bases from J, with 11 bases in between. The CDR3 runs to 13 residues. CDR3 loop: CASKAQRYNEQFF. Here the CDR3 DNA reads TGTGCCAGCAAGGCCCAGCGGTACAATGAGCAGTTCTTC.

The chain has TRBV5-1 and TRBJ1-6, with D uncertain. Looked up from germline, CDR1 is SGHRS and CDR2 is YFSETQ. The CDR3 loop spans 13 amino acids. V lost 0 bases and J lost 8, with 6 bases in between. CDR3 DNA sequence: TGCGCCAGCAGCTTGGAATCAGATTCACCCCTCCACTTT. Translating gives CASSLESDSPLHF.

The V and J genes are TRBV4-1 and TRBJ1-1; maybe TRBD1 (6 bases). The CDR3 covers 18 residues. Trimming took 3 bases from V and 0 from J, leaving 20 bases between them. Germline assignment: CDR1 MGHRA and CDR2 YSYEKL. This chain's CDR3 is CASSHDQTGPDMNTEAFF. Written as DNA, the CDR3 is TGCGCCAGCAGCCACGACCAGACAGGCCCCGATATGAACACTGAAGCTTTCTTT.

This chain links TRBV20-1 with TRBJ2-7; 9 bases agree with TRBD1. J was trimmed by 3 bases and V by 3 bases; bases with no gene match: 12. The CDR3 has 16 residues. Germline CDR1 reads DFQATT; CDR2 reads SNEGSKA (reference sequence). CDR3: CSASSRTGALVYEQYF. The CDR3 DNA reads as TGCAGTGCTAGTTCGAGGACAGGGGCCCTCGTCTACGAGCAGTACTTC.

The genes are TRBV4-1 and TRBJ1-1; D may be TRBD1 (5 bases). This CDR3 is built from 14 residues. V lost 1 base, J lost 6 bases, and 12 bases lay in between. From germline, CDR1 is MGHRA and CDR2 YSYEKL. The CDR3 DNA is TGCGCCAGCAGCCAAGGTCAGGGCTCCGCTGAAGCTTTCTTT. This codes for CASSQGQGSAEAFF.

V gene TRBV7-3 combines with J gene TRBJ2-2; 8 bases match TRBD1. This CDR3 is 15 amino acids long. Germline trimming cut 5 bases from V and 0 bases from J; bases unmatched to any gene: 2. The V gene's germline CDR1 is SGHTA and CDR2 FQGTGA. The CDR3 sequence: CASSQGQANTGELFF. Here the CDR3 DNA reads TGTGCCAGCAGCCAGGGACAGGCGAACACCGGGGAGCTGTTTTTT.

This chain links TRBV18 with TRBJ2-7; TRBD1 matches 9 bases. The CDR3 sequence is 15 residues long. Germline CDR1 and CDR2: KGHSH and LQKENI. V lost 6 bases to trimming and J lost 6 bases; unmatched junction nucleotides: 12. The CDR3 loop reads CASSRDRDRDVEQYF. The CDR3 nucleotides are TGTGCCAGCTCGCGGGACCGGGACAGGGATGTCGAGCAGTACTTC.